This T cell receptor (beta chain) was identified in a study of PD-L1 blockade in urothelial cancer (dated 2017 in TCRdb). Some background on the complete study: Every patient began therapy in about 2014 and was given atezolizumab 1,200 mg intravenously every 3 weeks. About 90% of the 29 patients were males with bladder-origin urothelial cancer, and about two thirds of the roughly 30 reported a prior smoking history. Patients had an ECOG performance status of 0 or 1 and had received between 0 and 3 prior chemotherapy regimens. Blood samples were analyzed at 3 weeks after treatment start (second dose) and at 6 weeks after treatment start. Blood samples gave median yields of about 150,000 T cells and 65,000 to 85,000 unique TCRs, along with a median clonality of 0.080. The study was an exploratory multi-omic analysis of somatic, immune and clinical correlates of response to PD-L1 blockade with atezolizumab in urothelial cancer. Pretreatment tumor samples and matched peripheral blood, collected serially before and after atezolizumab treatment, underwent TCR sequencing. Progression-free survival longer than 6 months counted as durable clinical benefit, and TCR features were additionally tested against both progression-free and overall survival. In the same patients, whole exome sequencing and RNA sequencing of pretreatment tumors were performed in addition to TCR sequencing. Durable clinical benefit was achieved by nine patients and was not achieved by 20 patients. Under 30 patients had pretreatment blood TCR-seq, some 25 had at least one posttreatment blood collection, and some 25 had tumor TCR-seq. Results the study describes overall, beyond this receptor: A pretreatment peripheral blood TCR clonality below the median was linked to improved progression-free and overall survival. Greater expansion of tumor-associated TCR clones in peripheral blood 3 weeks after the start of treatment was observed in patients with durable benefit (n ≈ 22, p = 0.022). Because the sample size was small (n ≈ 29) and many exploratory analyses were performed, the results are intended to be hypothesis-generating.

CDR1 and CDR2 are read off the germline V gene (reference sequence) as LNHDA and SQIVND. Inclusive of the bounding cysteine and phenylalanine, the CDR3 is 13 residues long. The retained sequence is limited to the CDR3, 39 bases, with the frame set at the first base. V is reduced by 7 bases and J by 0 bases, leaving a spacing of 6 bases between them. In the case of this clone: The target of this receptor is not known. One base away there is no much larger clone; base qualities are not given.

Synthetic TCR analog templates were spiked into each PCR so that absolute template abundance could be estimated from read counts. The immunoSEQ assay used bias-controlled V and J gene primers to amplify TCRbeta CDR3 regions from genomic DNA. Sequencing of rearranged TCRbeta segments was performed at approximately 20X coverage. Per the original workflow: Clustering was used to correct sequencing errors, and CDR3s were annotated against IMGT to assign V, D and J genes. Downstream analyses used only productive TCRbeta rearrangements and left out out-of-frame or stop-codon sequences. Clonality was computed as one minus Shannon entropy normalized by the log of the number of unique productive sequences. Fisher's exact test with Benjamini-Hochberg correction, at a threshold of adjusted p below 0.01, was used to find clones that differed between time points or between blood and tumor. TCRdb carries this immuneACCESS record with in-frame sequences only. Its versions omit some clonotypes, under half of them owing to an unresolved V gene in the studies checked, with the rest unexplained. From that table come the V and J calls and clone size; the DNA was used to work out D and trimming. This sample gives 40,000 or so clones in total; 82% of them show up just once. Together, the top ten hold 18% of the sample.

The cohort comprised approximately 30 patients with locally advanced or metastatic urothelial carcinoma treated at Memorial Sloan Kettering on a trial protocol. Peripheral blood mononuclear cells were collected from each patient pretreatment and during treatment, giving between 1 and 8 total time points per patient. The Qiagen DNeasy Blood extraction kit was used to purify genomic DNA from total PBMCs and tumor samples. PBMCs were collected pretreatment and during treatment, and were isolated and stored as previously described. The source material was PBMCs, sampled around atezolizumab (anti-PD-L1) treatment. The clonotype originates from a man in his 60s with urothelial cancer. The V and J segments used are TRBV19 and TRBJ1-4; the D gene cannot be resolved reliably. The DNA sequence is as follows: TGTGCCAGTAACGCAGCAACTAATGAAAAACTGTTTTTT. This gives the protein CASNAATNEKLFF.